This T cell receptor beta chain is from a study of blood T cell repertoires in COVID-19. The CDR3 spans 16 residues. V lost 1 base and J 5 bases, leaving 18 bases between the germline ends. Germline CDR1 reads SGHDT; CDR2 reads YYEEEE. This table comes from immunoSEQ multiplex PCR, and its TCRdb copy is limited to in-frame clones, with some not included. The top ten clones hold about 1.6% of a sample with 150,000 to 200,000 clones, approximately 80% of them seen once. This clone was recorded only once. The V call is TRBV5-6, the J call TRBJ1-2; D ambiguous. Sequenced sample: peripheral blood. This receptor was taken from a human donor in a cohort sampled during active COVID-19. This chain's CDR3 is CASSLSAGFDDYGYTF. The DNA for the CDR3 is TGTGCCAGCAGCTTGAGCGCGGGATTCGACGATTATGGCTACACCTTC.